These 25 T cell receptor beta chains share one sample of origin, sequenced in a study of cytomegalovirus exposure and HLA in healthy donors. Primers included in the PCR were 60 Vbeta and 13 Jbeta primers. Generated by immunoSEQ multiplex PCR, the TCRdb table keeps only in-frame clones and is missing some. The sample carries fewer than 100,000 clones, 78% recorded once. The sample consisted of PBMCs. The origin of the receptors is a woman aged 40 to 50 in good health and CMV-seropositive.

This clone was seen a single time. The V call is TRBV10-3, the J call TRBJ2-7; tentatively, D is TRBD1 (6 bases). The CDR3 is 14 residues long. CDR1 and CDR2 from the germline V gene are ENHRY and SYGVKD. Deletions cut 4 bases from V and 0 bases from J, with 10 bases between. CDR3 in amino acids: CAISGGGISYEQYF. DNA of the CDR3: TGTGCCATCAGTGGAGGGGGAATCTCCTACGAGCAGTACTTC.

V is TRBV9 and J is TRBJ1-1, with 7 positions matching TRBD1. CDR1 is SGDLS and CDR2 is YYNGEE in the germline V gene. The V segment lost 3 bases and the J segment 4 bases; nucleotides outside the gene matches: 6. This CDR3 has 14 residues. The CDR3 sequence: CASSATTGSTEAFF. The CDR3 nucleotides are TGTGCCAGCAGCGCCACGACAGGGTCCACTGAAGCTTTCTTT.

This clone was counted between two and nine times. V and J are TRBV7-9 and TRBJ2-1; 8 nucleotides line up with TRBD2. After removal of 5 bases from V and 1 base from J, the junction contained 7 bases not matched to a gene. Germline V gives CDR1 SEHNR, CDR2 FQNEAQ (reference sequence). The CDR3 has 16 residues. Written as DNA, the CDR3 is TGTGCCAGCAGCCCTAGAACTAGCGGTTCCTACAATGAGCAGTTCTTC. Protein: CASSPRTSGSYNEQFF.

The count of this clone is one. The chain employs TRBV2 and TRBJ2-5; D is possibly TRBD1 (6 bases). CDR1 and CDR2 (germline): SNHLY, FYNNEI. The V gene lost 4 bases and the J gene lost 5 bases, with 11 bases spanning the gap. The CDR3 contains 13 residues. As DNA, the CDR3 is TGTGCCAGCAGTGGGGGGCTCGGTGAGACCCAGTACTTC. Its translation: CASSGGLGETQYF. The full variable domain, its missing parts supplied by reference TRBV2 and TRBJ2-5, is EPEVTQTPSHQVTQMGQEVILRCVPISNHLYFYWYRQILGQKVEFLVSFYNNEISEKSEIFDDQFSVERPDGSNFTLKIRSTKLEDSAMYFCASSGGLGETQYFGPGTRLLVL.

V gene TRBV5-1 combines with J gene TRBJ2-7; the D gene is possibly TRBD2 (5 bases). Trimming took off 7 bases at V and 6 bases at J, with 20 bases between the two ends. This CDR3 region has 14 residues. Germline values: CDR1 SGHRS, CDR2 YFSETQ. CDR3 DNA: TGCGCCAGCGCCTTGGCTAGCAGCAACTTCGAGCAGTACTTC. It codes for CASALASSNFEQYF.

The chain has TRBV27 and TRBJ2-2; D call uncertain. The CDR3 runs to 13 residues. Trimming pared 0 bases from V and 8 bases from J, leaving 7 bases between. The germline V gene encodes CDR1 MNHEY and CDR2 SMNVEV (reference sequence). CDR3 loop: CASSLSIRGELFF. CDR3 nucleotides: TGTGCCAGCAGTTTATCGATCAGGGGGGAGCTGTTTTTT.

J is TRBJ1-5 and V is TRBV15; 8 bases align to TRBD1. The germline gives CDR1 LNHNV, CDR2 YYDKDF (reference sequence). CDR3 size: 16 residues. J lost 7 bases, V lost 0 bases, and 8 bases had no gene match. The CDR3 DNA sequence: TGTGCCACCAGCAGAGATGTCAGGGGGCTCGAACAGCCCCAGCATTTT. Amino acid sequence: CATSRDVRGLEQPQHF.

CDR3 sequence: CASSQEGGRSDTQYF. CDR3 DNA sequence: TGTGCCAGCAGCCAAGAAGGCGGGAGGTCAGATACGCAGTATTTT. This chain connects TRBV4-2 to TRBJ2-3; TRBD2 aligns across 8 bases. The junction had 3 bases not matched to a gene; V was cut back by 0 bases and J by 4 bases. The CDR3 consists of 15 residues. CDR1 is LGHNA, CDR2 YNFKEQ, per germline.

V and J are TRBV28 and TRBJ1-1; 7 bases agree with TRBD1. Trimming removed 10 bases from V and 4 bases from J; junction bases left unmatched: 9. The germline V gene has CDR1 MDHEN and CDR2 SYDVKM. This CDR3 has 13 amino acids. This CDR3 reads CATRTGGITEAFF. The CDR3, as DNA: TGTGCCACCCGGACAGGTGGAATCACTGAAGCTTTCTTT.

The V gene is TRBV9, the J gene TRBJ2-1, with 12 bases matching TRBD2. The CDR3 length is 15 residues. CDR1 is SGDLS and CDR2 is YYNGEE in the germline V gene. J lost 9 bases, V lost 4 bases, and 8 bases had no gene match. Written as DNA, the CDR3 is TGTGCCAGCAGCTCCGGACTAGCGGGACCGTTTGAGCAGTTCTTC. Encoded protein: CASSSGLAGPFEQFF.

This clone was found a few times. The chain links TRBV6-1 to TRBJ1-2; D uncertain. V lost 4 bases and J lost 8, with 14 bases in between. CDR1 and CDR2 from the germline V gene are MNHNS and SASEGT. There are 13 residues in the CDR3. CDR3 region: CASSAGMATGYTF. The CDR3 coding sequence is TGTGCCAGCAGTGCGGGTATGGCTACGGGCTACACCTTC.

The chain employs TRBV2 and TRBJ1-2, with a weak D call TRBD1 (5 bases). The CDR3 is made up of 16 amino acids. The germline V gene encodes CDR1 SNHLY and CDR2 FYNNEI. V was clipped by 0 bases and J by 7 bases, with 18 bases between them. CDR3 DNA: TGTGCCAGCAGTGAAGCCGTGACAAGGGGAATTGGTGGCTACACCTTC. It specifies CASSEAVTRGIGGYTF.

The chain combines TRBV10-2 with TRBJ2-5; D gene ambiguous. Germline-derived CDR1 and CDR2 are WSHSY and SAAADI. Trimming took 3 bases from V and 3 from J, leaving 11 bases between them. The CDR3 runs 14 residues. For the CDR3, the DNA is TGCGCCAGCAGTGATAGCCTCCTAAAAGAGACCCAGTACTTC. Its protein product is CASSDSLLKETQYF.

The CDR3 loop is CASSYGAGQYF. CDR3 DNA sequence: TGTGCCAGCAGTTACGGGGCCGGGCAGTACTTC. The chain joins TRBV6-6 to TRBJ2-7; possible D gene TRBD1, 5 bases. Germline V gene lookup returns CDR1 MNHNY and CDR2 SVGAGI (reference sequence). There are 11 residues in the CDR3. V shed 2 bases and J shed 9 bases, with 8 bases lying between them.

In this sample, this clone turned up a few times. V usage is TRBV4-2 and J usage is TRBJ2-7; 8 nucleotides match TRBD2. The germline V gene has CDR1 LGHNA and CDR2 YNFKEQ. V gave up 0 bases and J gave up 6 bases; unmatched junction bases: 7. CDR3 length equals 15 residues. CDR3 DNA: TGTGCCAGCAGCCAAGAAGCGGGAGCCCCCTTCGAGCAGTACTTC. Protein product: CASSQEAGAPFEQYF.

The chain has TRBV5-1 and TRBJ2-6; D remains ambiguous. CDR1 is SGHRS, CDR2 YFSETQ, per germline. V lost 3 bases, J lost 0 bases, and 10 bases lay in between. There are 16 residues in the CDR3. Written as DNA, the CDR3 is TGCGCCAGCAGCTCCCAAAGCGTCTCTGGGGCCAACGTCCTGACTTTC. As protein: CASSSQSVSGANVLTF.

In nucleotides, the CDR3 is TGTGCCAGCAGTGACCTCGGACAGGGGGGGACCCAGTACTTC. Protein sequence: CASSDLGQGGTQYF. This chain connects TRBV21-1 to TRBJ2-5; the table calls TRBD1, which could not be checked here. TRBV21-1 is annotated as a pseudogene. The CDR3 covers 14 residues.

The chain employs TRBV29-1 and TRBJ2-3, with 7 bases identical to TRBD1. The CDR3 contains 15 residues. Unmatched junction bases numbered 14, after V lost 8 bases and J lost 3 bases. Germline values: CDR1 SQVTM, CDR2 ANQGSEA. CDR3: CSSRGQSEETDTQYF. In DNA form, the CDR3 reads TGCAGCTCCCGGGGACAGTCCGAGGAGACAGATACGCAGTATTTT.

This clone was seen only once. V usage is TRBV9 and J usage is TRBJ1-1; D may be TRBD1 (6 bases). Germline V gene sequence: CDR1 SGDLS, CDR2 YYNGEE. V lost 0 bases, J lost 2 bases, and 8 bases lay in between. The CDR3 contains 14 residues. The CDR3 spells CASSVGDTNTEAFF. The CDR3 DNA reads TGTGCCAGCAGCGTAGGGGACACTAACACTGAAGCTTTCTTT.

This clone was recorded once. One end of the junction is discordant with germline, which a read error may explain. The chain couples TRBV6-1 to TRBJ2-7; TRBD1 agrees at 9 bases. The CDR3 is 15 amino acids. Germline loops: CDR1 MNHNS, CDR2 SASEGT. The CDR3 bases are TGTGTCAGCAGGTCGGGACAGGGCGCATCCTACGAGCAGTACTTC. It specifies CVSRSGQGASYEQYF.

This clone has just one count. This rearrangement joins TRBV4-1 to TRBJ1-3, with TRBD1 identical over 7 bases. CDR3 length equals 16 residues. Germline V gene sequence: CDR1 MGHRA, CDR2 YSYEKL. V lost 5 bases to trimming and J lost 0 bases; unmatched junction nucleotides: 7. The CDR3 protein is CASSTGTALSGNTIYF. CDR3 DNA sequence: TGCGCCAGCAGCACCGGGACAGCACTCTCTGGAAACACCATATATTTT.

The chain carries TRBV10-3 and TRBJ2-7; no reliable D call. V was cut by 3 bases and J by 0 bases, with 6 bases left in between. This CDR3 contains 13 residues. The germline V gene has CDR1 ENHRY and CDR2 SYGVKD. The CDR3 DNA follows: TGTGCCATCAGTGACAGGAACTCCTACGAGCAGTACTTC. Its protein is CAISDRNSYEQYF.

J is TRBJ1-1 and V is TRBV30; D perhaps matches TRBD1 (6 bases). V was trimmed by 4 bases and J by 0 bases, leaving 24 bases between them. This CDR3 spans 18 amino acids. Germline-derived CDR1 and CDR2 are GTSNPN and SVGIG (reference sequence). CDR3 bases: TGTGCCTGGACCCCCCTTTTATTGACAGGACTCATGAACACTGAAGCTTTCTTT. Amino acids: CAWTPLLLTGLMNTEAFF. Drawing the rest from reference TRBV30 and TRBJ1-1, the complete variable domain is SQTIHQWPATLVQPVGSPLSLECTVEGTSNPNLYWYRQAAGRGLQLLFYSVGIGQISSEVPQNLSASRPQDRQFILSSKKLLLSDSGFYLCAWTPLLLTGLMNTEAFFGQGTRLTVV.

This clone has just one count. The chain is built from TRBV4-2 and TRBJ2-7; 7 bases are a match to TRBD2. V shed 0 bases, J shed 6 bases, and the junction held 8 bases outside the gene matches. Germline V gene data show CDR1 as LGHNA and CDR2 as YNFKEQ. This CDR3 is built from 15 residues. The CDR3: CASSQESAGVAEQYF. The CDR3 nucleotides are TGTGCCAGCAGCCAAGAAAGCGCGGGAGTGGCCGAGCAGTACTTC.

The chain carries TRBV19 and TRBJ2-3, with D uncertain. Trimming removed 3 bases from V and 0 bases from J, with 4 bases in between. This CDR3 contains 13 residues. Germline V gene sequence: CDR1 LNHDA, CDR2 SQIVND (reference sequence). The CDR3 protein is CASSIPSTDTQYF. The DNA for the CDR3 is TGTGCCAGTAGTATCCCGAGCACAGATACGCAGTATTTT.